The source of this T cell receptor beta chain is a study of blood T cell repertoires in COVID-19. Looking at the study overall: Acute-phase and convalescent COVID-19 samples originated in the United States, Italy and Spain. The analysed material was cDNA or gDNA that came from T cells, B-cell-depleted T cells, or PBMCs.

In the original workflow: Amplification of reference gene primers provided the estimated nucleated cell counts. Method: immunoSEQ multiplex PCR; TCRdb's copy keeps in-frame clones and lacks some. V, J and clone size were drawn from that table, and D and trimming were deduced from the DNA. Of under 250,000 clones listed, roughly 80% are singletons. Germline CDR1 reads LGHDT; CDR2 reads YNNKEL (reference sequence). The CDR3 length is 16 residues. V was clipped by 0 bases and J by 1 base, with 12 bases between them. V is TRBV3-1 (or the pseudogene TRBV3-2) and J is TRBJ2-5; D not resolved. The receptor's source is a woman aged 70 to 79 with acute or convalescent COVID-19. Sequenced: peripheral blood. CDR3 amino acids: CASSQERVIGQETQYF. The DNA of the CDR3 is TGTGCCAGCAGCCAAGAAAGAGTAATCGGCCAAGAGACCCAGTACTTC.